This TCR beta chain originates from a study of T cell changes during pregnancy in multiple sclerosis. The repertoire was sequenced with immunoSEQ multiplex PCR; TCRdb's copy has only in-frame clones and lacks some. In the table there are about 32,000 clones, approximately 89% of which are singletons. V lost 5 bases to trimming and J lost 5 bases; unmatched junction nucleotides: 21. CDR1 GTSNPN and CDR2 SVGIG come from the germline V gene (reference sequence). The length of the CDR3 is 17 residues. This clone was detected only a few times. The receptor comes from a female donor with multiple sclerosis, enrolled in a pregnancy study. Sequences were derived from CD8+ T cells from peripheral blood mononuclear cells, sampled in the second trimester of pregnancy. The gene calls are TRBV30 and TRBJ2-7, with 7 positions matching TRBD2. The CDR3 spells CAWDTPSSPGGTNEQYF. The CDR3 DNA follows: TGTGCCTGGGACACCCCCTCCTCTCCCGGGGGGACGAACGAGCAGTACTTC.